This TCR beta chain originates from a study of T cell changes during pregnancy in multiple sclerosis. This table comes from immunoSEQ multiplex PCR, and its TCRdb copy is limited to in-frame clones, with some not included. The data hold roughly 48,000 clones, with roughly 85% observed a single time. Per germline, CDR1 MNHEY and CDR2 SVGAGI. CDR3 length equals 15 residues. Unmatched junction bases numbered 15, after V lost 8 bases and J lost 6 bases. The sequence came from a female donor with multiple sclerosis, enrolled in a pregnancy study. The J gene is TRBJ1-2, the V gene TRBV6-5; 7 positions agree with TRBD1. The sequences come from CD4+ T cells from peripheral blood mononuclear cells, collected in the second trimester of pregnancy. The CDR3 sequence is CASGPLGQDTNGYTF. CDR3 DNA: TGTGCCAGCGGTCCACTAGGACAGGATACTAATGGCTACACCTTC.